Listed here are 20 T cell receptor beta chains from one sample, sequenced in a study of vaccination effects on CD4 cells after COVID-19 (dated by TCRdb to between 2021 and 2022). To identify antigen-specific CD4+ T cell clonotypes by their expansion, the ViraFEST assay first stimulated PBMC with viral peptide pools and then applied TCR sequencing. After more than 9 days of culture, CD4+ T cells were isolated with the EasySep CD4+ T cell isolation kit. Healthy vaccine recipients had no prior SARS-CoV-2 infection, confirmed by negative nucleocapsid antibodies before and after vaccination. These receptors' targets are unknown. The method behind the library was the immunoSEQ multiplex PCR assay. The immuneACCESS repertoire file appears here via TCRdb, limited to in-frame rearrangements. These files lack a portion of the clones; in checked studies, under half of the deficit traces to unresolved V genes, and the cause of the others is not known. Across this sample there are around 36,000 clones, with roughly 70% seen only once. The ten biggest clones cover 22% of the sample.

The starting material was CD4+ T cells from PBMCs cultured with SARS-CoV-2 spike peptides, obtained before COVID-19 vaccination. Sample cell subset or site, as interpreted from the label and publication: SARS-CoV-2 spike overlapping peptide pool stimulation. Every receptor here comes from a human donor who received a COVID-19 vaccine.

The chain links TRBV28 to TRBJ1-5; D is unresolved. The V and J ends lost 8 bases and 2 bases respectively, with 13 bases between them. Germline V lookup: CDR1 MDHEN, CDR2 SYDVKM. This CDR3 comprises 14 residues. CDR3 in DNA: TGTGCCAGCTGGATAGTGAGGGGCAATCAGCCCCAGCATTTT. Its protein product is CASWIVRGNQPQHF.

This chain joins TRBV10-3 and TRBJ2-3; 7 nucleotides align to TRBD2. Germline CDR1 and CDR2: ENHRY and SYGVKD. This CDR3 is built from 13 residues. Trimming took 8 bases from V and 4 from J; bases not matched to a gene: 6. CDR3 residues: CAIGTGGSDTQYF. In DNA form, the CDR3 reads TGTGCCATCGGGACGGGGGGTTCAGATACGCAGTATTTT.

The sample holds a few counts of this clone. V is TRBV6-6 and J is TRBJ1-1; the match to TRBD1 covers 10 bases. Germline V CDR1 and CDR2: MNHNY, SVGAGI (reference sequence). With V trimmed by 6 bases and J by 4 bases, 11 bases remained unmatched. The CDR3 contains 16 residues. CDR3: CASRPRQGASFTEAFF. CDR3 nucleotides: TGTGCCAGCAGACCGCGACAGGGGGCCTCTTTCACTGAAGCTTTCTTT.

This chain links TRBV14 with TRBJ1-2; D may be TRBD1 (5 bases). The germline V gene has CDR1 SGHDN and CDR2 FVKESK. The CDR3 covers 16 residues. V was cut by 3 bases and J by 3 bases, with 17 bases left in between. The CDR3 sequence: CASSQGLQVTHYGYTF. CDR3 nucleotides: TGTGCCAGCAGCCAGGGACTCCAGGTTACCCACTATGGCTACACCTTC.

Concerning this clone itself: A much larger clone sits a single nucleotide away, making a read error possible. This sample also contains other DNA sequences that code for the same CDR3. V is TRBV28 and J is TRBJ1-2; D ambiguous. V was pared by 3 bases and J by 3 bases, with 5 bases between. The CDR3 totals 12 residues. Germline V gene sequence: CDR1 MDHEN, CDR2 SYDVKM. CDR3: CASSFRDYGYTF. In DNA, the CDR3 is TGTGCCAGCAGTTTCCGGGACTATGGCTACACCTTC.

This clone appeared a few times. This chain uses TRBV7-9 with TRBJ2-7; tentative D call: TRBD1 (5 bases). Germline values: CDR1 SEHNR, CDR2 FQNEAQ (reference sequence). The CDR3 length is 14 residues. Deletions cut 1 base from V and 7 bases from J, with 14 bases between. Written as DNA, the CDR3 is TGTGCCAGCAGCTTAGGTCCGGCAGGGCGGGAGCAGTACTTC. It specifies CASSLGPAGREQYF.

V gene TRBV28 combines with J gene TRBJ1-4; 9 bases are a match to TRBD1. The germline CDR1 and CDR2 sequences are MDHEN and SYDVKM. V gave up 6 bases and J gave up 5 bases; unmatched junction bases: 4. This CDR3 has 14 residues. CDR3 DNA sequence: TGTGCCAGCAGGGAAGACAGGGGGAATGAAAAACTGTTTTTT. Translating gives CASREDRGNEKLFF.

The table lists this clone with a few counts. This chain uses TRBV11-3 with TRBJ2-2; D remains ambiguous. V lost 2 bases and J lost 2, with 6 bases in between. In germline, CDR1 is SGHNT, CDR2 YENEEA. The CDR3 covers 14 residues. The CDR3 sequence: CASSLYPNTGELFF. Written as DNA, the CDR3 is TGTGCCAGCAGCTTATATCCAAACACCGGGGAGCTGTTTTTT.

As DNA, the CDR3 is TGTGCCAGCAGCTTGGTGGAGGGGGCCCTTTCTGAAGCTTTCTTT. Its translation: CASSLVEGALSEAFF. The chain uses TRBV5-6 and TRBJ1-1, with 7 bases identical to TRBD1. This CDR3 region has 15 residues. V shed 0 bases and J 6 bases; nucleotides not matched to a gene: 8. Germline V gene lookup returns CDR1 SGHDT and CDR2 YYEEEE.

The chain couples TRBV29-1 to TRBJ2-2, with 9 bases fitting TRBD2. The CDR3 consists of 14 residues. Germline V gene lookup returns CDR1 SQVTM and CDR2 ANQGSEA. After removal of 7 bases from V and 4 bases from J, the junction contained 7 bases not matched to a gene. The CDR3 DNA reads as TGCAGCGCTTCGACTAGCGGTTTCACCGGGGAGCTGTTTTTT. Its protein is CSASTSGFTGELFF.

The chain carries TRBV4-1 and TRBJ2-1; possible D gene TRBD1, 5 bases. The CDR3 length is 16 residues. Germline-derived CDR1 and CDR2 are MGHRA and YSYEKL. V was clipped by 6 bases and J by 0 bases, with 15 bases between them. The CDR3 coding sequence is TGCGCCAGCAGGCCTAGACAGTTCTCCTCCTACAATGAGCAGTTCTTC. Translated: CASRPRQFSSYNEQFF.

This clone was seen just once. The chain couples TRBV7-9 to TRBJ2-2, with D perhaps TRBD2 (5 bases). Trimming removed 4 bases from V and 2 bases from J, with 11 bases in between. Germline V gene sequence: CDR1 SEHNR, CDR2 FQNEAQ (reference sequence). The CDR3 is made up of 15 amino acids. Written as DNA, the CDR3 is TGTGCCAGCAGCTGGAAGGCTAGCAACACCGGGGAGCTGTTTTTT. This encodes CASSWKASNTGELFF.

This clone appeared once. V usage is TRBV7-9 and J usage is TRBJ2-6, with TRBD2 matching over 7 bases. The CDR3 covers 17 residues. Germline V gene lookup returns CDR1 SEHNR and CDR2 FQNEAQ (reference sequence). Trimming removed 5 bases from V and 0 bases from J; junction bases left unmatched: 7. This chain's CDR3 is CASSVSGTVSGANVLTF. CDR3 DNA sequence: TGTGCCAGCAGCGTCAGCGGGACCGTCTCTGGGGCCAACGTCCTGACTTTC.

This chain joins TRBV5-4 and TRBJ2-5; D might be TRBD2 (5 bases). The germline V gene has CDR1 SGHNT and CDR2 YYREEE (reference sequence). V lost 0 bases and J lost 5, with 14 bases in between. The CDR3 totals 15 residues. CDR3 nucleotides: TGTGCCAGCAGCTTGGCCGCCGGTAGCGTTGAGACCCAGTACTTC. This gives the protein CASSLAAGSVETQYF.

The V call is TRBV10-3, the J call TRBJ2-2; perhaps TRBD2 as D (5 bases). CDR1 and CDR2 from the germline V gene are ENHRY and SYGVKD. CDR3 length: 15 residues. The germline V and J ends were trimmed by 4 bases and 5 bases, with 14 bases remaining between them. CDR3: CAISVRGSPTGELFF. As DNA, the CDR3 is TGTGCCATCAGTGTCCGTGGGAGCCCGACCGGGGAGCTGTTTTTT.

The V gene is TRBV7-9, the J gene TRBJ2-7; TRBD1 is a possible D gene (6 bases). This CDR3 spans 15 amino acids. CDR1 is SEHNR and CDR2 is FQNEAQ in the germline V gene (reference sequence). V lost 5 bases, J lost 4 bases, and 18 bases lay in between. The CDR3 coding sequence is TGTGCCAGCAGCACAAACGGACAGTCAAAGTACGAGCAGTACTTC. Its translation: CASSTNGQSKYEQYF.

This clone came up once. The CDR3 DNA reads as TGTGCCAGCAGTGAGGACTACTATGGCTACACCTTC. Its protein is CASSEDYYGYTF. The chain joins TRBV6-1 to TRBJ1-2; D remains unclear. Trimming took off 3 bases at V and 3 bases at J, with 5 bases between the two ends. The CDR3 is made up of 12 amino acids. Germline V CDR1 and CDR2: MNHNS, SASEGT.

This rearrangement joins TRBV6-5 to TRBJ2-1, with 7 positions matching TRBD1. Trimming removed 8 bases from V and 0 bases from J; junction bases left unmatched: 7. Per germline, CDR1 MNHEY and CDR2 SVGAGI. The CDR3 length is 15 residues. The CDR3 nucleotides read TGTGCCAGCCGGAACGACAGGGCCTCCTACAATGAGCAGTTCTTC. Protein: CASRNDRASYNEQFF.

On this clone itself: The same CDR3 also results from other DNA sequences found in this sample. This sequence joins TRBV6-5 and TRBJ1-3, with no clear D. CDR1 and CDR2 from the germline V gene are MNHEY and SVGAGI. Trimming took off 6 bases at V and 0 bases at J, with 3 bases between the two ends. The CDR3 sequence is 12 residues long. The CDR3 protein is CASRGSGNTIYF. The CDR3 nucleotides are TGTGCCAGCAGGGGCTCTGGAAACACCATATATTTT.

This clone was recorded a few times. The chain uses TRBV20-1 and TRBJ2-7; D is unclear. CDR3 length: 12 residues. V lost 3 bases and J lost 2, with 8 bases in between. Germline CDR1 DFQATT, CDR2 SNEGSKA (reference sequence). The CDR3 is CSASPRTYEQYF. CDR3 DNA sequence: TGCAGTGCTAGTCCTCGAACCTACGAGCAGTACTTC.